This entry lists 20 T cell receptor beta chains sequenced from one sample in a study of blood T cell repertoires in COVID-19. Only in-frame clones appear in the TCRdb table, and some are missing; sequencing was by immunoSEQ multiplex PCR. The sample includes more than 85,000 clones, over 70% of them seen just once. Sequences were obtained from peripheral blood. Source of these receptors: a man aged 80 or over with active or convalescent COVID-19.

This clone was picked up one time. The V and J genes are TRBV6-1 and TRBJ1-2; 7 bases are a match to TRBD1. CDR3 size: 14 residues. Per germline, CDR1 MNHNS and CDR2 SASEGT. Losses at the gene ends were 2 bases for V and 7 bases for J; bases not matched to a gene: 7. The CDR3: CASSESWQGGGYTF. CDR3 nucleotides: TGTGCCAGCAGTGAATCTTGGCAGGGGGGTGGCTACACCTTC.

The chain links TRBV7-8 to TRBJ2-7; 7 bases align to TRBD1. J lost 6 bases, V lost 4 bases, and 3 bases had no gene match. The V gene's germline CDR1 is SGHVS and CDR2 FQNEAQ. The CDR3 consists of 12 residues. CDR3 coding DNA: TGTGCCAGCAGCTGGGACAGAGGCGAGCAGTACTTC. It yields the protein CASSWDRGEQYF.

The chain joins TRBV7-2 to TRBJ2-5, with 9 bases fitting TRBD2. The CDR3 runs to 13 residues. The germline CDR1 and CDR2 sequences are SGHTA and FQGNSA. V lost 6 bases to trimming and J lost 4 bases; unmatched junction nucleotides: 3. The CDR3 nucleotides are TGTGCCAGCAGGCGGGGGGGCCTAGAGACCCAGTACTTC. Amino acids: CASRRGGLETQYF.

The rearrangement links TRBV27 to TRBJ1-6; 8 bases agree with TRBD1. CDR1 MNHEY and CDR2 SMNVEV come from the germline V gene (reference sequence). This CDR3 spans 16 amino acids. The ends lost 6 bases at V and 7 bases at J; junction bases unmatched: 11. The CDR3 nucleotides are TGTGCCAGCAGCTCAATCCGACAGGGGTACAATTCACCCCTCCACTTT. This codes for CASSSIRQGYNSPLHF.

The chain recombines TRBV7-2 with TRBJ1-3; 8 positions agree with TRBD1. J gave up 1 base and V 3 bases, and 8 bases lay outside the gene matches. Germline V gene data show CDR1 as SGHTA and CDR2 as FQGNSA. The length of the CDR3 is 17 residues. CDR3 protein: CASSFTTGGRSGNTIYF. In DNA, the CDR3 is TGTGCCAGCAGCTTTACCACAGGGGGGAGATCTGGAAACACCATATATTTT.

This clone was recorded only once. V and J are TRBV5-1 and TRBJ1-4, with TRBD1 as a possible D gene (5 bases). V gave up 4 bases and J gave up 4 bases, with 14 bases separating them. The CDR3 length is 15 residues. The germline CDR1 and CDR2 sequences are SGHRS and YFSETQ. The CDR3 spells CASSTGGRNNEKLFF. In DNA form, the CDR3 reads TGCGCCAGCAGCACTGGGGGGAGAAATAATGAAAAACTGTTTTTT.

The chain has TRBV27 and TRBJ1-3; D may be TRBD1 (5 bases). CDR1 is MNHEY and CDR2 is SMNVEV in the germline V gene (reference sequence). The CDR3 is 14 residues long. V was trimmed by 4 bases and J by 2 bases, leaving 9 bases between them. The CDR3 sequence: CASSSGGAGNTIYF. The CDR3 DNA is TGTGCCAGCAGTTCGGGAGGGGCTGGAAACACCATATATTTT.

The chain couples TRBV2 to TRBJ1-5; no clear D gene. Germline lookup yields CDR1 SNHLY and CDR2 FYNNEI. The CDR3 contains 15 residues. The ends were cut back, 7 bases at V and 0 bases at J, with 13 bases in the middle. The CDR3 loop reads CASTGNRHSNQPQHF. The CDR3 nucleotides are TGTGCCAGCACGGGGAACAGACATAGCAATCAGCCCCAGCATTTT. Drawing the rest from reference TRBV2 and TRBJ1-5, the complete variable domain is EPEVTQTPSHQVTQMGQEVILRCVPISNHLYFYWYRQILGQKVEFLVSFYNNEISEKSEIFDDQFSVERPDGSNFTLKIRSTKLEDSAMYFCASTGNRHSNQPQHFGDGTRLSIL.

The CDR3 protein is CASSPGQRPSYNEQFF. The CDR3 coding sequence is TGTGCCAGCAGCCCGGGACAGCGCCCGTCCTACAATGAGCAGTTCTTC. V and J are TRBV5-4 and TRBJ2-1; 7 bases fit TRBD1. The germline V gene has CDR1 SGHNT and CDR2 YYREEE (reference sequence). The CDR3 totals 16 residues. With V trimmed by 4 bases and J by 1 base, 8 bases remained unmatched.

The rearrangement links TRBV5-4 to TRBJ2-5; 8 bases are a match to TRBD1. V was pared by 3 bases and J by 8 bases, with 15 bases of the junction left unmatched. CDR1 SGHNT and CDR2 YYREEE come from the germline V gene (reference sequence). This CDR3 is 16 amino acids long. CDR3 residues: CASSSAGDRSSSTQYF. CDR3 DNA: TGTGCCAGCAGCTCCGCCGGGGACAGGAGTAGTAGCACCCAGTACTTC.

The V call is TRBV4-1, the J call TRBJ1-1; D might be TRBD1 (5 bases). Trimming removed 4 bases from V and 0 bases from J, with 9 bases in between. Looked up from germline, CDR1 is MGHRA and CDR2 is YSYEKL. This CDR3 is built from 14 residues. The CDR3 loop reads CASSRVGVNTEAFF. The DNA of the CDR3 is TGCGCCAGCAGCCGAGTAGGGGTGAACACTGAAGCTTTCTTT.

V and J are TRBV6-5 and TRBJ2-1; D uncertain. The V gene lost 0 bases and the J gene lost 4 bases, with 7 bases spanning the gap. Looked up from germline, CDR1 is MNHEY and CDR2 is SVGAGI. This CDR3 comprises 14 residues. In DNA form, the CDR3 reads TGTGCCAGCAGTTACTCGGCAGATTACAATGAGCAGTTCTTC. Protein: CASSYSADYNEQFF.

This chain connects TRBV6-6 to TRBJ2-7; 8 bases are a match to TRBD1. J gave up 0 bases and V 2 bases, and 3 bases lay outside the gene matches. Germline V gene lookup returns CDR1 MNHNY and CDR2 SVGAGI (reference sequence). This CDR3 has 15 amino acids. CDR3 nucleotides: TGTGCCAGCAGTTACGAGGACAGGGCCTCCTACGAGCAGTACTTC. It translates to CASSYEDRASYEQYF.

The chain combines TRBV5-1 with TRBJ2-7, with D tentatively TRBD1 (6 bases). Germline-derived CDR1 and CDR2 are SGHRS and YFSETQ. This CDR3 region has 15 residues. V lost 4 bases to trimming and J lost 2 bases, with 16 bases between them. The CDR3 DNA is TGCGCCAGCAGCCCTCTAGACAGGAAGCCCTACGAGCAGTACTTC. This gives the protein CASSPLDRKPYEQYF.

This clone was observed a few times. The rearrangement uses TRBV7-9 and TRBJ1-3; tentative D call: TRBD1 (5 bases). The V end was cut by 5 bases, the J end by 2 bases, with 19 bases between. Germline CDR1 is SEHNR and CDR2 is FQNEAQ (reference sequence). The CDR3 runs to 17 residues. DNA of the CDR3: TGTGCCAGCAGCCCCCTGGAGCCAGGGTCCCCTGGAAACACCATATATTTT. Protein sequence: CASSPLEPGSPGNTIYF. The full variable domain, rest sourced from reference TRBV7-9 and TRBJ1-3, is DTGVSQNPRHKITKRGQNVTFRCDPISEHNRLYWYRQTLGQGPEFLTYFQNEAQLEKSRLLSDRFSAERPKGSFSTLEIQRTEQGDSAMYLCASSPLEPGSPGNTIYFGEGSWLTVV.

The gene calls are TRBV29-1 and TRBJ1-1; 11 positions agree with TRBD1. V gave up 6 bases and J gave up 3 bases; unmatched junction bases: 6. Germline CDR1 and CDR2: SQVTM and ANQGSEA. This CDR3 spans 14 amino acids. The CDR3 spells CSVRTGGRDTEAFF. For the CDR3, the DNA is TGCAGCGTGAGGACAGGGGGCCGGGACACTGAAGCTTTCTTT.

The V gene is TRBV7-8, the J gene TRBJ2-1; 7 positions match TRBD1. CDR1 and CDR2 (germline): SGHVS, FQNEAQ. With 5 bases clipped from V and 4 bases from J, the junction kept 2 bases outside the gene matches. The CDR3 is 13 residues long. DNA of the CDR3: TGTGCCAGCAGCCTGGGACAGTACAATGAGCAGTTCTTC. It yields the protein CASSLGQYNEQFF.

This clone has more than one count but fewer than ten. Written as DNA, the CDR3 is TGTGCCAGCGGCAAAGGCGGGGGAAATTCACCCCTCCACTTT. It yields the protein CASGKGGGNSPLHF. The chain is built from TRBV6-4 and TRBJ1-6; D may be TRBD1 (5 bases). Germline V gene lookup returns CDR1 MRHNA and CDR2 SNTAGT. Trimming took 8 bases from V and 7 from J, leaving 15 bases between them. The CDR3 spans 14 residues.

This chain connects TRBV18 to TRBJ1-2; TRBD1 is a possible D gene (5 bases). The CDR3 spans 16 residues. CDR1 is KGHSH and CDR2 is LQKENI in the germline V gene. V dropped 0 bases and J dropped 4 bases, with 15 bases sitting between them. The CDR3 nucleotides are TGTGCCAGCTCACCACCCACCACAGGCGGCGGCTATGGCTACACCTTC. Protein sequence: CASSPPTTGGGYGYTF.

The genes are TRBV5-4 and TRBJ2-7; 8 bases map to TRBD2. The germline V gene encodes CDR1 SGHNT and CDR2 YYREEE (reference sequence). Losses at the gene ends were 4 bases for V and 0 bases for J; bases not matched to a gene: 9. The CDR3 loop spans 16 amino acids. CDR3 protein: CASSASGLGSSYEQYF. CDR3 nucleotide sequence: TGTGCCAGCAGCGCCTCGGGACTAGGGAGCTCCTACGAGCAGTACTTC. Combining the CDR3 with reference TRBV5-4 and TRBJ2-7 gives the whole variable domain ETGVTQSPTHLIKTRGQQVTLRCSSQSGHNTVSWYQQALGQGPQFIFQYYREEENGRGNFPPRFSGLQFPNYSSELNVNALELDDSALYLCASSASGLGSSYEQYFGPGTRLTVT.